Presented here are 14 T cell receptor beta chains from one specimen sequenced in a study of blood T cell repertoires in COVID-19. The method was immunoSEQ multiplex PCR; TCRdb's version includes in-frame clones alone and lacks a portion of them. The sample contains some 80,000 clones, over 85% of which appear only once. Source material: peripheral blood. The receptors were gathered from a woman aged 80 or over with active or convalescent COVID-19.

This chain links TRBV19 with TRBJ2-7, with 10 bases identical to TRBD1. The germline gives CDR1 LNHDA, CDR2 SQIVND (reference sequence). Germline trimming cut 5 bases from V and 4 bases from J; bases unmatched to any gene: 5. There are 14 residues in the CDR3. In DNA form, the CDR3 reads TGTGCCAGTAGTGCGACAGGGGGCATATACGAGCAGTACTTC. Protein product: CASSATGGIYEQYF.

The gene calls are TRBV18 and TRBJ1-5; D remains ambiguous. This CDR3 contains 16 residues. The V and J ends lost 0 bases and 0 bases respectively, with 9 bases between them. Germline CDR1 reads KGHSH; CDR2 reads LQKENI. The CDR3 here is CASSPPGSPSNQPQHF. The CDR3 DNA is TGTGCCAGCTCACCACCTGGGAGCCCTAGCAATCAGCCCCAGCATTTT.

This chain joins TRBV5-4 and TRBJ2-7, with 9 bases that match TRBD2. The germline V gene has CDR1 SGHNT and CDR2 YYREEE (reference sequence). V lost 4 bases to trimming and J lost 4 bases; unmatched junction nucleotides: 12. The length of the CDR3 is 16 residues. The DNA for the CDR3 is TGTGCCAGCAGCGCAACCCCCCATAGCGGGGGTTACGAGCAGTACTTC. Its protein is CASSATPHSGGYEQYF.

This chain joins TRBV19 and TRBJ1-6; no clear D. The V gene's germline CDR1 is LNHDA and CDR2 SQIVND (reference sequence). V was trimmed by 6 bases and J by 6 bases, leaving 15 bases between them. The CDR3 is 15 amino acids. CDR3 sequence (DNA): TGTGCCAGTAGACTTCTTGAGGGTCCTAATTCACCCCTCCACTTT. Translated: CASRLLEGPNSPLHF. Complete variable domain (other parts from reference TRBV19 and TRBJ1-6): DGGITQSPKYLFRKEGQNVTLSCEQNLNHDAMYWYRQDPGQGLRLIYYSQIVNDFQKGDIAEGYSVSREKKESFPLTVTSAQKNPTAFYLCASRLLEGPNSPLHFGNGTRLTVT.

The chain has TRBV28 and TRBJ1-5; no clear D gene. The V and J ends lost 10 bases and 0 bases respectively, with 13 bases between them. This CDR3 comprises 14 residues. CDR1 and CDR2 from the germline V gene are MDHEN and SYDVKM. The CDR3 region has the DNA TGTGCCACCTATCTCCCGAATAGCAATCAGCCCCAGCATTTT. This sequence encodes CATYLPNSNQPQHF.

The table lists this clone with a count of one. This rearrangement joins TRBV30 to TRBJ2-5; TRBD1 matches 12 bases. Germline V CDR1 and CDR2: GTSNPN, SVGIG (reference sequence). CDR3 size: 15 residues. V shed 2 bases and J 5 bases; nucleotides not matched to a gene: 6. The CDR3 is CAWSTGTGGMETQYF. CDR3 nucleotides: TGTGCCTGGAGTACCGGGACAGGGGGCATGGAGACCCAGTACTTC.

Here the CDR3 reads CASSQGQGLSYEQYF. In nucleotides, the CDR3 is TGCGCCAGCAGCCAAGGGCAGGGCCTTTCCTACGAGCAGTACTTC. The chain combines TRBV4-3 with TRBJ2-7, with TRBD1 as a possible D gene (5 bases). This CDR3 region has 15 residues. V was clipped by 1 base and J by 1 base, with 11 bases between them. CDR1 LGHNA and CDR2 YSLEER come from the germline V gene.

The chain's CDR3 is CASSFATPRDSSGQPQHF. CDR3 in DNA: TGCGCCAGCAGCTTCGCTACCCCCCGGGACAGTTCAGGGCAGCCCCAGCATTTT. The chain recombines TRBV5-1 with TRBJ1-5; 7 nucleotides agree with TRBD1. Germline V lookup: CDR1 SGHRS, CDR2 YFSETQ. Trimming cost V 2 bases and J 7 bases; bases outside gene matches: 18. The CDR3 is 18 residues long.

The rearrangement uses TRBV24-1 and TRBJ1-5, with TRBD1 as a possible D gene (5 bases). CDR1 and CDR2 from the germline V gene are KGHDR and SFDVKD. The V and J ends lost 3 bases and 3 bases respectively, with 14 bases between them. CDR3 size: 16 residues. CDR3 in amino acids: CATSDDTTVFNQPQHF. In DNA form, the CDR3 reads TGTGCCACCAGTGATGATACGACAGTTTTCAATCAGCCCCAGCATTTT.

The J gene is TRBJ1-1, the V gene TRBV6-2 or TRBV6-3; D uncertain. The germline CDR1 and CDR2 sequences are MNHEY and SVGEGT. V shed 2 bases and J shed 9 bases, with 13 bases lying between them. The CDR3 spans 13 residues. CDR3 in DNA: TGTGCCAGCAGTTACCGGATGGGCTGGAAAGCTTTCTTT. Its protein product is CASSYRMGWKAFF.

Only one count was recorded for this clone. The chain recombines TRBV19 with TRBJ1-2, with D maybe TRBD1 (5 bases). Trimming took off 5 bases at V and 0 bases at J, with 10 bases between the two ends. This CDR3 has 14 amino acids. Looked up from germline, CDR1 is LNHDA and CDR2 is SQIVND (reference sequence). The CDR3 loop reads CASSSGFPNYGYTF. The CDR3 DNA follows: TGTGCCAGTAGTTCAGGGTTTCCTAACTATGGCTACACCTTC.

The sample holds one count of this clone. The chain uses TRBV21-1 and TRBJ2-7; TRBD2, the table's D call, lacks a check against the DNA. TRBV21-1 is annotated as a pseudogene. The CDR3 is 15 amino acids. In DNA, the CDR3 is TGTGCCAGCAGCCCTCGGGTACGGAGCTCCTACGAGCAGTACTTC. Amino acid sequence: CASSPRVRSSYEQYF.

The rearrangement uses TRBV4-1 and TRBJ1-1; TRBD1 agrees at 10 bases. CDR3 size: 15 residues. Germline CDR1 and CDR2: MGHRA and YSYEKL. V gave up 2 bases and J gave up 8 bases; unmatched junction bases: 8. Written as DNA, the CDR3 is TGCGCCAGCAGCCAACCGGGACAGGGGAAGTCGGAAGCTTTCTTT. Protein sequence: CASSQPGQGKSEAFF.

The chain recombines TRBV2 with TRBJ2-1; D perhaps matches TRBD2 (6 bases). The germline V gene encodes CDR1 SNHLY and CDR2 FYNNEI. The germline V and J ends were trimmed by 5 bases and 2 bases, with 13 bases remaining between them. The CDR3 sequence is 15 residues long. The CDR3 sequence: CASSRRGVTYNEQFF. The CDR3, as DNA: TGTGCCAGCAGTAGGCGGGGCGTCACCTACAATGAGCAGTTCTTC.